This T cell receptor beta chain was captured by sequencing in a study of cytomegalovirus exposure and HLA in healthy donors. Findings of the study overall: DRB1 showed the most TCR associations and HLA-C the fewest in a later analysis, as rates varied by HLA locus. The authors excluded some V segments, including TRBV6-2 and TRBV6-3, as indistinguishable. A later analysis linked a missense variant in DCLRE1C to the trimming of TCR beta V and J genes. In a later analysis, most CMV-associated TCR beta chains appeared HLA-restricted.

Germline CDR1 SEHNR, CDR2 FQNEAQ (reference sequence). The CDR3 length is 14 residues. V trimming: 8 bases; J trimming: 6 bases; junction bases outside the gene matches: 6. Comments on this clone: Its antigen is as yet unknown.

Primers: 60 Vbeta forward and 13 Jbeta reverse. Libraries were prepared by immunoSEQ multiplex PCR; TCRdb keeps only in-frame clonotypes and omits some of them. This sample carries about 110,000 clones, about two thirds of them seen once, and the ten largest clones take less than 3%. This sequence was found in a female donor in good health and CMV-seronegative. Sequenced input: PBMCs. The J gene is TRBJ2-2, the V gene TRBV7-9; TRBD1 aligns across 10 bases. The CDR3 DNA is TGTGCCAGCCCGACAGGGGGCTTCCCCGGGGAGCTGTTTTTT. Encoded protein: CASPTGGFPGELFF.